Described below is a single T cell receptor beta chain sequence and its context. The sample belongs to a study of blood T cell repertoires in COVID-19. Looking at the study overall: Acute and convalescent COVID-19 samples came from the United States, Italy and Spain.

Per germline, CDR1 SGHKS and CDR2 YYEKEE (reference sequence). The V segment lost 2 bases and the J segment 6 bases; nucleotides outside the gene matches: 9. The CDR3 is 16 amino acids. Profiling relied on immunoSEQ multiplex PCR, and the TCRdb table lists in-frame clones only, not all of them. The repertoire has about 170,000 clones, about 88% of them found once; the top ten carry about 7%. This clonotype was sampled from a woman of 80 years or more in a cohort sampled during active or convalescent COVID-19. The J gene is TRBJ2-3, the V gene TRBV5-5; 10 positions match TRBD2. The sequenced sample consisted of peripheral blood. The CDR3, as DNA: TGTGCCAGCAGCTTTAGTTTAGCGGGGGGCCAGGATACGCAGTATTTT. Protein: CASSFSLAGGQDTQYF.